This TCR beta chain was identified during a study of blood T cell repertoires in COVID-19. The wider study: T cells, B-cell-depleted T cells, or PBMCs supplied cDNA or gDNA.

The data were produced by immunoSEQ multiplex PCR, yet TCRdb's version contains in-frame clones alone and is incomplete. The sample includes approximately 250,000 clones, roughly 85% of them seen just once. Patients in Seattle were enrolled during active infection, then followed longitudinally. The CDR3 is 13 residues long. The V end was cut by 6 bases, the J end by 8 bases, with 16 bases between. Looked up from germline, CDR1 is MNHEY and CDR2 is SVGAGI. The source material was peripheral blood. This chain connects TRBV6-5 to TRBJ1-2; D call uncertain. The sequence came from a man over 45 with COVID-19, enrolled during active disease. The CDR3 sequence: CASRPSDLGGYTF. For the CDR3, the DNA is TGTGCCAGCAGACCCTCCGACCTCGGGGGCTACACCTTC.